This is a list of T cell receptor beta chains from one sample in a study of blood T cell repertoires in COVID-19. Here immunoSEQ multiplex PCR was the method, and the copy in TCRdb shows in-frame clones only, minus some. The sample lists 180,000 or so clones, approximately 91% occurring once. The sequencing input was peripheral blood. The receptors were sampled from a man between 18 and 29 years old with active or convalescent COVID-19. Each CDR3 is given with its conserved first and last residue.

V gene	J gene	CDR3 protein
TRBV6-4	TRBJ1-1	CASSLLDRGITNTEAFF
TRBV10-3	TRBJ1-2	CAISLDRAYGYTF
TRBV29-1	TRBJ1-2	CSAEDNSGYTF
TRBV25-1	TRBJ1-6	CASSATGWHSPLHF
TRBV6-5	TRBJ2-7	CASALAGSYEQYF
TRBV11-2	TRBJ1-3	CASSPMGWALRSGNTIYF
TRBV2	TRBJ2-2	CASSRDRDTGELFF
TRBV7-3	TRBJ1-1	CASSRGGGVDTEAFF
TRBV19	TRBJ1-4	CASSITGTAFNEKLFF
TRBV7-2	TRBJ2-7	CASSSRTGLPYEQYF
TRBV5-8	TRBJ1-2	CASSLDVVHGYTF
TRBV6-1	TRBJ1-5	CASSEDTGADQPQHF
TRBV9	TRBJ2-7	CASSAHPQGIAYEQYF
TRBV29-1	TRBJ1-5	CSGQQGAYQPQHF
TRBV5-1	TRBJ1-3	CASSPDSSGNTIYF
TRBV20-1	TRBJ2-6	CSASTGMGANVLTF
TRBV5-1	TRBJ1-6	CASSPGTGLSPLHF
TRBV7-9	TRBJ1-3	CASGQGGNTIYF
TRBV11-3	TRBJ2-1	CASSLLGRDGEQFF
TRBV9	TRBJ1-4	CASSVDDSATNEKLFF
TRBV4-1	TRBJ2-1	CASSQEAEPLAGQNYNEQFF
TRBV5-1	TRBJ1-2	CASSPMGQLVYGYTF
TRBV5-1	TRBJ1-1	CASSLEAGFGAFF
TRBV6-5	TRBJ2-7	CASMNPGHILYEQYF
TRBV10-3	TRBJ2-1	CAISEEREGEQFF
TRBV6-2/TRBV6-3	TRBJ2-7	CASSGQYEQYF
TRBV21-1	TRBJ1-2	CAQPDRGPYGYTF
TRBV5-1	TRBJ1-1	CASSPIQGMNTEAFF
TRBV19	TRBJ2-5	CASRRGTETQYF
TRBV29-1	TRBJ2-3	CSVEDRWGGRTDTQYF
TRBV3-1/TRBV3-2	TRBJ2-3	CASSQGLAGGTDTQYF
TRBV12-3/TRBV12-4	TRBJ1-5	CASRQQGGQPQHF
TRBV30	TRBJ2-5	CAWKRDTQYF
TRBV4-1	TRBJ2-3	CASSRDQLAGGLTQYF
TRBV6-5	TRBJ1-5	CATGPGTTRSPQHF